The TCR beta chain under discussion was sequenced for a study of CD8 T cells in ankylosing spondylitis (dated by TCRdb to the late 2010s). For the wider study: The study profiled T cell receptor beta repertoires in healthy donors and ankylosing spondylitis patients to find disease-linked TCR variants. The full study cohort was made up of 25 to 30 ankylosing spondylitis patients and roughly 98 healthy donors. Peripheral blood was sampled, and synovial fluid was additionally collected from ankylosing spondylitis patients. The paper's findings and limits, for the study overall: Blood from ankylosing spondylitis patients appeared to be characterized by a TCR beta motif made up of several highly homologous amino acid variants. Significant enrichment of the disease-linked clones was reported in matched synovial fluid samples from ankylosing spondylitis patients. The disease-linked clones had a CD8+ phenotype and were found at relatively low frequencies in peripheral blood. Some motif variants had previously been reported in the synovial fluid and blood of reactive arthritis patients, which suggests shared mechanisms of disease initiation.

The germline V gene (reference sequence) supplies CDR1 DFQATT and CDR2 SNEGSKA. V is reduced by 3 bases and J by 3 bases, leaving a spacing of 9 bases between them. The CDR3 spans 13 residues, from the cysteine through the phenylalanine. Just CDR3 DNA is preserved here, 39 bases in frame from base 1. Sequencing used an Illumina HiSeq 2500. Quantitative 5'-RACE with molecular barcodes was used to prepare TCR beta libraries. The authors processed their data as follows. A new computational method based on a probabilistic model of VDJ rearrangement was used to identify disease-linked TCR variants. In TCRdb, the public reads were trimmed at Q25 with fastp and aligned with MiXCR, with productive beta chains retained. Rows are unified per CDR3 protein, each entry keeping the most common DNA and genes. None of the V and J calls come from the authors' own analysis; TCRdb made them. For this sample the table gives roughly 150,000 distinct CDR3 sequences, of which roughly 30% were detected only once. About 6% of the sample is in the top ten clones.

Synovial fluid samples were paired with blood samples taken from the same ankylosing spondylitis patients. The sample holds a few counts of this clonotype. There is no known antigen for this receptor. No per-base quality is available; no much larger clone lies one base away. The sample consisted of synovial fluid, either unsorted or a sorted T cell fraction (not recorded which). The sequence derives from a male donor with ankylosing spondylitis. The rearrangement combines TRBV20-1 with TRBJ1-5; the D gene assignment is ambiguous. The CDR3 in this case is CSARLGYNQPQHF. The DNA sequence is as follows: TGCAGTGCTAGGTTGGGGTACAATCAGCCCCAGCATTTT.